One T cell receptor beta chain is described in this entry. Its antigen is undetermined. The record originates from a study of CD8 T cells in Susac syndrome. Study-level background: The sequenced Susac syndrome patients comprised 5 or 6 with active disease and eight in remission. Notes on the study in general: Peak Susac CD8+ clonal expansion occurred in TEMRA cells and active patients.

Trimming removed 0 bases at V and 9 bases at J, with 17 bases between. The germline V gene has CDR1 LGHDT and CDR2 YNNKEL (reference sequence). The CDR3 spans 15 residues. Random hexamers were used to reverse transcribe the RNA input (roughly 0.5 to 1 ug). Amplification of TCR beta CDR3 across 54 Vbeta and 13 Jbeta was performed with immunoSEQ multiplex PCR. TCRdb re-called the immunoSEQ multiplex PCR reads with MiXCR, one entry per CDR3 protein. The sample contains under 200,000 distinct CDR3 sequences, 95% of which appear only once. Diagnostic criteria for definite or probable disease, in their recently defined form, were met by the patients with Susac syndrome.

The material sequenced was CD8+ T cells from PBMCs. This sequence was found in a human donor with Susac syndrome. The gene calls are TRBV3-1 and TRBJ1-1; D remains unclear. CDR3 protein: CASSQETSSSPQAFF. The DNA of the CDR3 is TGTGCCAGCAGCCAAGAAACCTCTTCGAGTCCCCAAGCTTTCTTT.